The clone carrying this T cell receptor (beta chain) came up a few times. Its target is unknown. Produced via immunoSEQ multiplex PCR; TCRdb's table is partial and in-frame only. The profile shows 250,000 to 400,000 clones, 88% of them singletons. This specimen comes from a study of cytomegalovirus exposure and HLA in healthy donors. Study outcomes and limitations: A list of around 150 TCR beta chains associated with cytomegalovirus was given. CMV antigen specificity was confirmed in vitro for a few CMV-associated chains.

The donors were part of the 120-subject validation cohort, which stood apart from the approximately 640-subject first cohort. This clonotype was obtained from a man aged 25 to 40 in good health and CMV-seronegative. Sequenced sample: PBMCs.

CDR3 protein: CASSSEGQQAYEQYF. The DNA of the CDR3 is TGTGCCAGCAGCTCAGAGGGACAGCAGGCCTACGAGCAGTACTTC. This chain connects TRBV7-9 to TRBJ2-7, with 7 bases that match TRBD1. J lost 2 bases, V lost 4 bases, and 8 bases had no gene match. The CDR3 sequence is 15 residues long. Per the germline V gene, CDR1 is SEHNR and CDR2 is FQNEAQ (reference sequence). The variable domain in full, with the rest retrieved from reference TRBV7-9 and TRBJ2-7, is DTGVSQNPRHKITKRGQNVTFRCDPISEHNRLYWYRQTLGQGPEFLTYFQNEAQLEKSRLLSDRFSAERPKGSFSTLEIQRTEQGDSAMYLCASSSEGQQAYEQYFGPGTRLTVT.